This TCR beta chain was identified during a study of blood T cells in healthy people across ages (dated by TCRdb to 2015 to 2017). Notes on the research overall: In model experiments, roughly one uniquely barcoded TCR beta cDNA molecule per two T cells was captured by template switching. The study measured age-related changes in TCR beta repertoire diversity using deep sequencing normalized with unique cDNA molecular identifiers. Two additional independent replicas of 1 million unique cDNA reads from the same blood draw were analyzed for two donors (one aged 18 to 30 and one aged 80 or older). The donors were split into four age groups: young (average around 15 years), middle-aged (about 40), aged (more than 60) and long-lived (roughly 86). To avoid experimental bias, donors of different ages were randomly spread across the sequencing lanes. General findings and caveats noted by the study authors: The long-lived group showed more naive CD4+ T cells, fewer expanded clones and increased TCR diversity than the aged group, suggesting age selection. Estimates of total diversity from one million sequenced T cells were regarded as lower bounds and underestimates. Since profiling was done on bulk unsorted PBMCs, naive and antigen-experienced compartments could not be conclusively compared. Observed TCR beta diversity per million T cells fell roughly linearly with age, and a significant reduction was already apparent by age around 36. Observed TCR beta diversity correlated strongly with the percentage of naive T cells measured by flow cytometry. Donor CMV infection status was unknown, potentially confounding age-related changes in expanded clonotypes.

A remark on this clonotype: Its cognate antigen has yet to be identified. Within one base of it there is no much larger clone, and no base qualities were kept.

The library was obtained by 5' RACE. TCRdb lists the instrument as Illumina HiSeq 2500. A second PCR of about 7 to 12 cycles was run with a J-beta primer mix and a sample-barcoded 5' primer. Each TCR beta cDNA molecule received a unique molecular identifier from a template-switch 5' adaptor carrying 12 random nucleotides. Each sample yielded at least 3 million CDR3-containing paired-end reads. The Mint cDNA synthesis kit, primed by a TRBC-specific oligonucleotide, was used to synthesize first-strand cDNA from all RNA. All cDNA was treated with uracil-DNA glycosylase and then went through a first 18-cycle PCR with the universal primers M1SS and BC2_uni_R. In the paper's pipeline: Normalization of each sample was performed by random selection of 1 million high-quality reads, each carrying a distinct molecular identifier. Reads sharing molecular identifiers were discarded rather than binned into consensus sequences. MiTCR, with a Q25 quality threshold and the strictest error-elimination algorithm, was used for CDR3 identification, clonotype clustering and error correction. A nonparametric unseen species model using Euler transformation provided a lower-bound estimate of total TCR beta diversity. TCRdb cleaned the public reads at Q25 with fastp, built clones with MiXCR and kept in-frame beta chains. Records with the same CDR3 protein are collapsed into one entry carrying the most frequent genes and DNA. The V and J calls were determined by TCRdb, not by the authors. This sample comprises about 1.4 million distinct CDR3 sequences, roughly 64% of them detected only once. More than 6% of the sample rests with the top ten.

The 39 donors, aged about 6 to 95 years, were systemically healthy Caucasian individuals from Russia. Ten milliliters of peripheral blood were drawn from each donor into EDTA-treated Vacutainer tubes. Ficoll-Paque density-gradient centrifugation was used to isolate PBMCs, with at least 7 million per sample. Total RNA was extracted from PBMCs with Trizol reagent, with at least 6 micrograms obtained per sample. Naive CD45RAhigh/CD27high T cell percentages were measured by flow cytometry on a PBMC aliquot from every donor. The sample comprised blood. The origin of this receptor is a man between 18 and 29 years old in good health.

The DNA sequence is given as TGTGCCAGCAGCGTAGTGGGCGGGAGGAGCACAGATACGCAGTATTTT. This sequence encodes CASSVVGGRSTDTQYF. The chain couples TRBV9 to TRBJ2-3; TRBD2 matches 8 bases in the middle. The CDR3 covers 16 residues, taking in both the cysteine and the phenylalanine. Left in the record is the CDR3 DNA by itself, 48 bases read in frame from the first base. After removal of 0 bases from V and 0 bases from J, the junction retains 3 bases not matched to a gene. CDR1 and CDR2, looked up from the germline V gene, are SGDLS and YYNGEE.